What follows is one T cell receptor (beta chain) and its context. What it binds is unknown. PCR employed 60 Vbeta and 13 Jbeta primers. Using immunoSEQ multiplex PCR, the repertoire was profiled, and TCRdb retains in-frame clones only, with some absent. The sample yields 110,000 or so clones, under 85% seen once. This CDR3 is built from 14 residues. Germline CDR1 LNHDA, CDR2 SQIVND (reference sequence). V lost 9 bases to trimming and J lost 0 bases, with 15 bases between them. This specimen comes from a study of cytomegalovirus exposure and HLA in healthy donors. Broader study findings: In a later analysis, common viral pathogens appeared linked to several of the most significant clusters.

Healthy bone marrow donors formed the donor group. Whereas donors were nominally healthy upon sampling, unrecorded immune exposures were probable. The receptor's source is a young man in good health and CMV-seronegative. The sample consisted of PBMCs. V and J are TRBV19 and TRBJ2-7; maybe TRBD2 (6 bases). CDR3 nucleotide sequence: TGTGCCAGCAGCGCGGGGTGGAGCTCCTACGAGCAGTACTTC. As protein: CASSAGWSSYEQYF.